These 25 T cell receptor beta chains originate from one sample sequenced in a study of T cell responses to AZD1222 COVID-19 vaccine. Libraries were prepared by immunoSEQ multiplex PCR; TCRdb keeps only in-frame clonotypes and omits some of them. Of some 130,000 clones listed, over 90% are singletons. The sample was peripheral blood, taken on day 0 of AZD1222 vaccination. These receptors all come from an adult in good health.

The rearrangement uses TRBV11-2 and TRBJ1-2; D is possibly TRBD1 (6 bases). The CDR3 loop spans 14 amino acids. Germline CDR1 SGHAT, CDR2 FQNNGV. V lost 1 base and J 6 bases, leaving 12 bases between the germline ends. The CDR3 DNA sequence: TGTGCCAGCAGCTTAGGCTTATGGGGGCATGGCTACACCTTC. This translates into CASSLGLWGHGYTF.

There are a few counts of this clone. The V and J genes are TRBV7-2 and TRBJ2-3; 14 nucleotides agree with TRBD2. Germline loops: CDR1 SGHTA, CDR2 FQGNSA. The CDR3 is 16 residues long. Trimming removed 0 bases from V and 8 bases from J; junction bases left unmatched: 4. DNA of the CDR3: TGTGCCAGCAGCTTAGCGGGACTAGCGGGGGCCCCTACGCAGTATTTT. It translates to CASSLAGLAGAPTQYF. Full variable domain (rest looked up from reference TRBV7-2 and TRBJ2-3): GAGVSQSPSNKVTEKGKDVELRCDPISGHTALYWYRQSLGQGLEFLIYFQGNSAPDKSGLPSDRFSAERTGGSVSTLTIQRTQQEDSAVYLCASSLAGLAGAPTQYFGPGTRLTVL.

The chain uses TRBV2 and TRBJ1-1; D remains unclear. Germline CDR1 and CDR2: SNHLY and FYNNEI. There are 13 residues in the CDR3. Trimming took off 2 bases at V and 0 bases at J, with 4 bases between the two ends. The CDR3 loop is CASSESVNTEAFF. DNA for the CDR3: TGTGCCAGCAGTGAATCGGTGAACACTGAAGCTTTCTTT. The full variable domain, its missing parts supplied by reference TRBV2 and TRBJ1-1, is EPEVTQTPSHQVTQMGQEVILRCVPISNHLYFYWYRQILGQKVEFLVSFYNNEISEKSEIFDDQFSVERPDGSNFTLKIRSTKLEDSAMYFCASSESVNTEAFFGQGTRLTVV.

The CDR3 region is CASSEWRGNQPQHF. Here the CDR3 DNA reads TGTGCCAGCAGTGAATGGAGAGGGAATCAGCCCCAGCATTTT. The V gene is TRBV6-1, the J gene TRBJ1-5; the D is unclear. Germline V lookup: CDR1 MNHNS, CDR2 SASEGT. Trimming shortened V by 2 bases and J by 4 bases, and 9 bases separated the two germline ends. CDR3 length equals 14 residues.

The V gene is TRBV6-1, the J gene TRBJ1-2; 9 positions match TRBD1. Losses at the gene ends were 3 bases for V and 8 bases for J; bases not matched to a gene: 7. The CDR3 extends over 14 amino acids. The V gene's germline CDR1 is MNHNS and CDR2 SASEGT. The CDR3 DNA reads TGTGCCAGCAGTGAGACGGACAGGGGAAGGGGCTACACCTTC. The encoded protein is CASSETDRGRGYTF.

The chain is built from TRBV19 and TRBJ1-5; no firm D call. Trimming removed 7 bases at V and 0 bases at J, with 13 bases between. The CDR3 has 15 residues. Germline V lookup: CDR1 LNHDA, CDR2 SQIVND (reference sequence). CDR3 region: CASKGADYSNQPQHF. CDR3 in DNA: TGTGCCAGTAAAGGAGCGGATTATAGCAATCAGCCCCAGCATTTT. The full variable domain, completed using reference TRBV19 and TRBJ1-5, is DGGITQSPKYLFRKEGQNVTLSCEQNLNHDAMYWYRQDPGQGLRLIYYSQIVNDFQKGDIAEGYSVSREKKESFPLTVTSAQKNPTAFYLCASKGADYSNQPQHFGDGTRLSIL.

J is TRBJ1-5 and V is TRBV15, with D tentatively TRBD1 (6 bases). The CDR3 loop spans 14 amino acids. Trimming shortened V by 3 bases and J by 5 bases, and 11 bases separated the two germline ends. Germline loops: CDR1 LNHNV, CDR2 YYDKDF (reference sequence). CDR3 nucleotides: TGTGCCACCAGCAGCAGGGGTGGCGATCAGCCCCAGCATTTT. Protein sequence: CATSSRGGDQPQHF.

J is TRBJ2-5 and V is TRBV10-3; D is perhaps TRBD2 (5 bases). Germline CDR1 reads ENHRY; CDR2 reads SYGVKD. V shed 8 bases and J shed 2 bases, with 15 bases lying between them. The CDR3 loop spans 14 amino acids. The CDR3: CAIGPTAAQETQYF. As DNA, the CDR3 is TGTGCCATCGGGCCTACAGCGGCTCAAGAGACCCAGTACTTC.

V and J are TRBV11-2 and TRBJ1-2, with D possibly TRBD1 on 6 matching bases. Germline V lookup: CDR1 SGHAT, CDR2 FQNNGV. Trimming stripped 5 bases from V and 5 bases from J, with 18 bases between. The length of the CDR3 is 15 residues. The CDR3 spells CASSPRGGPEYGYTF. The DNA of the CDR3 is TGTGCCAGCAGCCCACGGGGGGGCCCTGAGTATGGCTACACCTTC.

This sequence joins TRBV3-1 (or the pseudogene TRBV3-2) and TRBJ2-1; D perhaps matches TRBD2 (6 bases). CDR3 length equals 15 residues. Germline values: CDR1 LGHDT, CDR2 YNNKEL (reference sequence). V shed 0 bases and J shed 0 bases, with 6 bases lying between them. The CDR3 nucleotides read TGTGCCAGCAGCCAAGACGGGAGCTCCTACAATGAGCAGTTCTTC. Its protein product is CASSQDGSSYNEQFF.

The rearrangement uses TRBV6-5 and TRBJ1-2; D gene uncertain. This CDR3 region has 12 residues. Trimming stripped 6 bases from V and 4 bases from J, with 9 bases between. Germline V gene data show CDR1 as MNHEY and CDR2 as SVGAGI. CDR3 sequence reads: CASRDKTYGYTF. CDR3 sequence (DNA): TGTGCCAGCAGAGACAAAACCTATGGCTACACCTTC.

The chain uses TRBV6-5 and TRBJ1-2, with D possibly TRBD1 on 5 matching bases. The CDR3 totals 13 residues. CDR1 is MNHEY and CDR2 is SVGAGI in the germline V gene. V was trimmed by 6 bases and J by 5 bases, leaving 13 bases between them. CDR3 region: CASRPQGWYGYTF. The CDR3 DNA reads TGTGCCAGCAGGCCCCAGGGATGGTATGGCTACACCTTC.

The chain links TRBV5-1 to TRBJ1-5, with D maybe TRBD1 (5 bases). The germline V and J ends were trimmed by 4 bases and 6 bases, with 14 bases remaining between them. Germline CDR1 and CDR2: SGHRS and YFSETQ. This CDR3 has 14 amino acids. DNA for the CDR3: TGCGCCAGCAGCCCCCTTGGGGGTCCTCAGCCCCAGCATTTT. It codes for CASSPLGGPQPQHF.

This clone appeared once. The V call is TRBV2, the J call TRBJ2-7, with D possibly matching TRBD2 (5 bases). V was shortened by 10 bases and J by 7 bases, with 14 bases between the two germline ends. The germline gives CDR1 SNHLY, CDR2 FYNNEI. CDR3 length equals 11 residues. CDR3 in DNA: TGTGCCACCCGGACTCTAAGGGAGCAGTACTTC. Protein sequence: CATRTLREQYF.

V and J are TRBV27 and TRBJ1-5, with TRBD1 identical over 8 bases. Trimming removed 4 bases from V and 1 base from J; junction bases left unmatched: 9. Germline CDR1 is MNHEY and CDR2 is SMNVEV (reference sequence). The length of the CDR3 is 17 residues. This CDR3 reads CASSSLQGALSNQPQHF. The CDR3, as DNA: TGTGCCAGCAGTTCCCTGCAGGGGGCCTTGAGCAATCAGCCCCAGCATTTT.

V and J are TRBV10-3 and TRBJ2-7, with 7 bases that match TRBD1. The CDR3 extends over 12 amino acids. J was trimmed by 5 bases and V by 5 bases; bases with no gene match: 3. Germline CDR1 and CDR2: ENHRY and SYGVKD. CDR3 coding DNA: TGTGCCATCAGTTCTGACAGGGACGAGCAGTACTTC. This sequence encodes CAISSDRDEQYF.

The CDR3 protein is CASSPSGGSSYNEQFF. The CDR3 DNA follows: TGTGCCAGCAGCCCTAGCGGGGGGAGCTCCTACAATGAGCAGTTCTTC. The chain has TRBV5-4 and TRBJ2-1; 11 nucleotides agree with TRBD2. Losses at the gene ends were 4 bases for V and 0 bases for J; bases not matched to a gene: 3. This CDR3 is 16 amino acids long. Germline CDR1 reads SGHNT; CDR2 reads YYREEE (reference sequence). The full variable domain, rest sourced from reference TRBV5-4 and TRBJ2-1, is ETGVTQSPTHLIKTRGQQVTLRCSSQSGHNTVSWYQQALGQGPQFIFQYYREEENGRGNFPPRFSGLQFPNYSSELNVNALELDDSALYLCASSPSGGSSYNEQFFGPGTRLTVL.

V usage is TRBV6-1 and J usage is TRBJ1-2, with D tentatively TRBD1 (5 bases). The germline gives CDR1 MNHNS, CDR2 SASEGT. The V end lost 1 base, the J end lost 7 bases, and 13 bases lay between the germline ends. This CDR3 has 14 amino acids. Written as DNA, the CDR3 is TGTGCCAGCAGTGAAGGTCTAGGGGCGCGTGGCTACACCTTC. This sequence encodes CASSEGLGARGYTF.

The rearrangement links TRBV2 to TRBJ1-2; D possibly corresponds to TRBD1 (6 bases). CDR3 length equals 14 residues. V lost 1 base and J 3 bases, leaving 9 bases between the germline ends. The germline gives CDR1 SNHLY, CDR2 FYNNEI. CDR3 in amino acids: CASSEVQGDYGYTF. CDR3 in DNA: TGTGCCAGCAGTGAAGTACAGGGAGACTATGGCTACACCTTC.

The CDR3 is CATSPGGGNQPQHF. In DNA form, the CDR3 reads TGTGCCACCAGCCCCGGTGGGGGCAATCAGCCCCAGCATTTT. The chain employs TRBV15 and TRBJ1-5; no clear D. The germline V and J ends were trimmed by 5 bases and 2 bases, with 10 bases remaining between them. The germline gives CDR1 LNHNV, CDR2 YYDKDF (reference sequence). This CDR3 comprises 14 residues.

The V gene is TRBV9, the J gene TRBJ2-7; D may be TRBD1 (5 bases). This CDR3 has 15 amino acids. The germline V and J ends were trimmed by 3 bases and 6 bases, with 19 bases remaining between them. CDR1 and CDR2 (germline): SGDLS, YYNGEE. CDR3: CASSEGKGPRLEQYF. DNA of the CDR3: TGTGCCAGCAGCGAGGGGAAGGGGCCACGTCTCGAGCAGTACTTC.

This clone has more than one count but fewer than ten. The chain couples TRBV4-1 to TRBJ1-2; D unresolved. The CDR3 totals 16 residues. Germline V lookup: CDR1 MGHRA, CDR2 YSYEKL. V was pared by 1 base and J by 3 bases, with 15 bases between. The CDR3 protein is CASSQVAAKRDYGYTF. The CDR3 nucleotides read TGCGCCAGCAGCCAAGTAGCGGCAAAAAGAGACTATGGCTACACCTTC.

The chain recombines TRBV4-1 with TRBJ2-1; 10 bases match TRBD1. This CDR3 spans 16 amino acids. The V segment lost 4 bases and the J segment 3 bases; nucleotides outside the gene matches: 6. Germline values: CDR1 MGHRA, CDR2 YSYEKL. Here the CDR3 DNA reads TGCGCCAGCAGCCCCCAGGACAGGGGGGACTACAATGAGCAGTTCTTC. This gives the protein CASSPQDRGDYNEQFF.

The chain joins TRBV5-4 to TRBJ1-2; D is possibly TRBD1 (5 bases). CDR1 and CDR2 (germline): SGHNT, YYREEE (reference sequence). This CDR3 has 14 amino acids. The germline V and J ends were trimmed by 0 bases and 8 bases, with 14 bases remaining between them. The CDR3 coding sequence is TGTGCCAGCAGCTTGGGGGAGGGGAAAGGAGGCTACACCTTC. Its translation: CASSLGEGKGGYTF.

The chain joins TRBV27 to TRBJ1-6; unclear D gene. The CDR3 spans 15 residues. Trimming shortened V by 5 bases and J by 7 bases, and 15 bases separated the two germline ends. Germline values: CDR1 MNHEY, CDR2 SMNVEV (reference sequence). The CDR3 spells CASSPFRSLNSPLHF. The CDR3 DNA reads TGTGCCAGCAGTCCCTTCCGGAGCCTAAATTCACCCCTCCACTTT.